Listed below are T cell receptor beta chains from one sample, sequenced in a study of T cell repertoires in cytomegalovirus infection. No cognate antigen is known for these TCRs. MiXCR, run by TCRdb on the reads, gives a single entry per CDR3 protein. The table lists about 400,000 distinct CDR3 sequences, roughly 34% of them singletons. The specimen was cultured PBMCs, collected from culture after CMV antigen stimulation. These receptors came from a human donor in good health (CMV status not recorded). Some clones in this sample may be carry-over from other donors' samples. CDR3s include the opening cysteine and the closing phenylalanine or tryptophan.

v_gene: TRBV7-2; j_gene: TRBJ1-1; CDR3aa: CASSLGQTSTEAFF
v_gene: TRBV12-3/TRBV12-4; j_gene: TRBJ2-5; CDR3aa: CASSLRLMKETQYF
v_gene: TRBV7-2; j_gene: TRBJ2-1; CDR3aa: CASSSTRLAGNEQFF
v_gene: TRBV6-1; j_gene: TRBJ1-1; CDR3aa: CASSDPRQGATEAFF
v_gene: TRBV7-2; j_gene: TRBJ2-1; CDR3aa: CASSLTGLATNEQFF
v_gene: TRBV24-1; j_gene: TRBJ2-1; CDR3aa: CATDGAHGEQFF
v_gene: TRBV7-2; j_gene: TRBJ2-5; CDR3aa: CASSLQTGVEETQYF
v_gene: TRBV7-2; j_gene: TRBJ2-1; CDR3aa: CASSSPLADKQFF
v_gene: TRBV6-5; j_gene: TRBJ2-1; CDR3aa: CASSYSAGGSYNEQFF
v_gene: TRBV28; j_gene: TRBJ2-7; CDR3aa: CASRGTDFYEQYF
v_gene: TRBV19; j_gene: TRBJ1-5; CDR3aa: CASRDRDREEKGSDQPQHF
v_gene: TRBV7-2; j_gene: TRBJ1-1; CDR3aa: CASSPIRRSEAFF
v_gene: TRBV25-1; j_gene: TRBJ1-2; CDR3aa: CASSDHYGYTF
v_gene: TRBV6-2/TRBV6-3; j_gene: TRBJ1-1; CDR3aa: CASNSGSRNTEAFF
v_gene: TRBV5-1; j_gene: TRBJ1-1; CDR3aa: CASSLTGLGDPEAFF
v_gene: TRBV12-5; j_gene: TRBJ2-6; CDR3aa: CASGKGDGANVLTF
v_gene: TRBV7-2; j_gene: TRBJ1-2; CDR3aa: CASSSDRDGYTF
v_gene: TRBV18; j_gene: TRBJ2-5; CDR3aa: CASSLGTPGETQYF
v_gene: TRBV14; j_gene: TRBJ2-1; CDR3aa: CASSNYNEQFF
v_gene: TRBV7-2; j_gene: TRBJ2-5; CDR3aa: CASSRQNQETQYF
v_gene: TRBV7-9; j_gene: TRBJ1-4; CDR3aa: CASSPAGQGPNNEKLFF
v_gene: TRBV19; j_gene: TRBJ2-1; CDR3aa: CASTRTVSYNEQFF
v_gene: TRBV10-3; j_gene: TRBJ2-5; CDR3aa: CAISPVGAVGTQYF
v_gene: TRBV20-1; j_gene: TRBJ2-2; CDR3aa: CSARESTRFANTGELFF
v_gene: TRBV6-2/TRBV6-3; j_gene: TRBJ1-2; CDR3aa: CASSLSRSGYTF
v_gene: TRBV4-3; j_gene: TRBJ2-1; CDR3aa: CASSYPGTRAYNEQFF
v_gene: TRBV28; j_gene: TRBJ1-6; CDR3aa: CASTPGQINSYNSPLHF
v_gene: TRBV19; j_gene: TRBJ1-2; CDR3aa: CASSAGQGAIGYTF
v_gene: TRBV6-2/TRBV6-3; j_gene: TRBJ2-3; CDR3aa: CASSYGDSRTDTQYF
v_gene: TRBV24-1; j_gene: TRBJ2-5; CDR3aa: CATSEKNSGRREEIQYF